These 24 T cell receptor beta chains were sequenced from one sample in a study of early T cells in non-severe SARS-CoV-2 infection. TCRdb re-derived calls from the 5' RACE reads in MiXCR, one entry per CDR3 protein. The sample lists tens of thousands of distinct CDR3 sequences, roughly 6.8% seen once, with around 25% in the top ten. The specimen was whole blood, collected at baseline. These receptors were obtained from an adult who was a healthcare worker with PCR-confirmed SARS-CoV-2 infection or an uninfected control (not recorded which).

This clonotype occurred a few times. The chain is built from TRBV12-3 or TRBV12-4 and TRBJ2-2, with D possibly being TRBD1 (5 bases). The V end was cut by 5 bases, the J end by 1 base, with 17 bases between. The CDR3 consists of 17 residues. The CDR3 loop reads CASSKGEYKLNTGELFF. The CDR3 nucleotides are TGTGCCAGCAGTAAAGGGGAATACAAATTGAACACCGGGGAGCTGTTTTTT.

This clonotype was found many times. The rearrangement links TRBV5-5 to TRBJ1-5, with a tentative D call TRBD1 (5 bases). This CDR3 comprises 16 residues. The V gene lost 0 bases and the J gene lost 0 bases, with 10 bases spanning the gap. Germline V CDR1 and CDR2: SGHKS, YYEKEE (reference sequence). The CDR3 nucleotides read TGTGCCAGCAGCTTGGGACAGCCTTATAGCAATCAGCCCCAGCATTTT. This translates into CASSLGQPYSNQPQHF. Full variable domain (rest looked up from reference TRBV5-5 and TRBJ1-5): DAGVTQSPTHLIKTRGQQVTLRCSPISGHKSVSWYQQVLGQGPQFIFQYYEKEERGRGNFPDRFSARQFPNYSSELNVNALLLGDSALYLCASSLGQPYSNQPQHFGDGTRLSIL.

The gene calls are TRBV20-1 and TRBJ2-1, with D uncertain. Looked up from germline, CDR1 is DFQATT and CDR2 is SNEGSKA (reference sequence). The germline V and J ends were trimmed by 4 bases and 4 bases, with 5 bases remaining between them. The CDR3 length is 11 residues. As DNA, the CDR3 is TGCAGTGCTAACGCGTACAATGAGCAGTTCTTC. Translating gives CSANAYNEQFF.

In this sample, this clonotype turned up a few times. This chain links TRBV6-2 or TRBV6-3 with TRBJ1-5; 7 bases fit TRBD1. Unmatched junction bases numbered 8, after V lost 6 bases and J lost 6 bases. Per the germline V gene, CDR1 is MNHEY and CDR2 is SVGEGT. There are 14 residues in the CDR3. For the CDR3, the DNA is TGTGCCAGCAGGACTGACAGGGATGGTCAGCCCCAGCATTTT. This sequence encodes CASRTDRDGQPQHF.

This clonotype was counted between two and nine times. The chain combines TRBV25-1 with TRBJ2-1; D remains ambiguous. The germline CDR1 and CDR2 sequences are MGHDK and SYGVNS. Trimming removed 4 bases from V and 5 bases from J, with 12 bases in between. This CDR3 is built from 14 residues. The CDR3: CASSAKREDNEQFF. The CDR3 DNA follows: TGTGCCAGCAGTGCCAAACGAGAGGACAATGAGCAGTTCTTC.

This clonotype was counted at least ten times. J is TRBJ2-5 and V is TRBV2; D is possibly TRBD1 (6 bases). Germline V gives CDR1 SNHLY, CDR2 FYNNEI. Trimming removed 4 bases from V and 1 base from J, with 7 bases in between. The CDR3 consists of 13 residues. The CDR3 region is CASSGQAQETQYF. As DNA, the CDR3 is TGTGCCAGCAGTGGACAGGCCCAAGAGACCCAGTACTTC.

The chain joins TRBV12-3 or TRBV12-4 to TRBJ2-1, with D uncertain. V dropped 5 bases and J dropped 9 bases, with 8 bases sitting between them. This CDR3 is 11 amino acids long. The CDR3 bases are TGTGCCAGCAGTACGTGGACTGAGCAGTTCTTC. This sequence encodes CASSTWTEQFF.

The V gene is TRBV5-1, the J gene TRBJ2-3, with D possibly being TRBD2 (5 bases). CDR3 length: 15 residues. Germline CDR1 reads SGHRS; CDR2 reads YFSETQ. The V and J ends lost 2 bases and 0 bases respectively, with 10 bases between them. The CDR3 DNA sequence: TGCGCCAGCAGCTTTGGAAGCGGAAGCACAGATACGCAGTATTTT. It translates to CASSFGSGSTDTQYF.

There are many counts of this clonotype. The V and J genes are TRBV12-3 or TRBV12-4 and TRBJ2-1; D assignment may be TRBD1 or TRBD2 (5 bases each). This CDR3 region has 13 residues. V lost 3 bases and J 5 bases, leaving 8 bases between the germline ends. CDR3 bases: TGTGCCAGCAGTTTCCGGGGCGACAATGAGCAGTTCTTC. Encoded protein: CASSFRGDNEQFF.

This rearrangement joins TRBV4-1 to TRBJ2-3, with no clear D. CDR3 size: 14 residues. V lost 4 bases and J lost 1, with 9 bases in between. Germline V gene lookup returns CDR1 MGHRA and CDR2 YSYEKL. The CDR3 sequence: CASSREGRTDTQYF. The DNA of the CDR3 is TGCGCCAGCAGCCGCGAAGGACGCACAGATACGCAGTATTTT.

The chain carries TRBV28 and TRBJ2-7, with D tentatively TRBD2 (5 bases). The germline gives CDR1 MDHEN, CDR2 SYDVKM. This CDR3 region has 15 residues. V was clipped by 3 bases and J by 3 bases, with 15 bases between them. This CDR3 reads CASSFFSSGIYEQYF. CDR3 sequence (DNA): TGTGCCAGCAGTTTTTTTTCCAGCGGCATCTACGAGCAGTACTTC.

Turning to this clonotype: Mismatch with germline at one junction end may stem from a read error. The chain combines TRBV3-1 with TRBJ1-2, with TRBD1 matching over 8 bases. The germline CDR1 and CDR2 sequences are LGHDT and YNNKEL (reference sequence). CDR3 length: 14 residues. This CDR3 is CASRQARGLGGYTF. CDR3 coding DNA: TGTGCCAGCAGACAAGCCAGGGGGCTGGGCGGCTACACCTTC.

In this sample, this clonotype turned up many times. The V call is TRBV5-4, the J call TRBJ2-7, with D uncertain. Deletions cut 4 bases from V and 5 bases from J, with 13 bases between. Germline V gene sequence: CDR1 SGHNT, CDR2 YYREEE (reference sequence). CDR3 length equals 13 residues. The CDR3 protein is CASSTEALNEQYF. In nucleotides, the CDR3 is TGTGCCAGCAGCACCGAAGCTCTCAACGAGCAGTACTTC.

This chain links TRBV11-2 with TRBJ1-4; D gene ambiguous. Germline assignment: CDR1 SGHAT and CDR2 FQNNGV. The CDR3 runs to 11 residues. The ends were cut back, 5 bases at V and 11 bases at J, with 9 bases in the middle. The DNA of the CDR3 is TGTGCCAGCAGCGCAAGGGCCAAACTGTTTTTT. It specifies CASSARAKLFF. The full variable domain, completed using reference TRBV11-2 and TRBJ1-4, is EAGVAQSPRYKIIEKRQSVAFWCNPISGHATLYWYQQILGQGPKLLIQFQNNGVVDDSQLPKDRFSAERLKGVDSTLKIQPAKLEDSAVYLCASSARAKLFFGSGTQLSVL.

This clonotype occurred many times. The V call is TRBV7-9, the J call TRBJ2-7; maybe TRBD2 (5 bases). From germline, CDR1 is SEHNR and CDR2 FQNEAQ (reference sequence). The CDR3 runs to 13 residues. Trimming shortened V by 1 base and J by 7 bases, and 11 bases separated the two germline ends. The CDR3 sequence is CASSLVSGIEQYF. In nucleotides, the CDR3 is TGTGCCAGCAGCTTAGTGTCGGGGATAGAGCAGTACTTC.

This clonotype was seen at least ten times. The J gene is TRBJ2-3, the V gene TRBV5-1, with unresolved D. V was pared by 4 bases and J by 4 bases, with 7 bases between. The CDR3 has 12 amino acids. Germline V lookup: CDR1 SGHRS, CDR2 YFSETQ. The CDR3 reads CASSDQADTQYF. CDR3 DNA: TGCGCCAGCAGCGACCAGGCAGATACGCAGTATTTT.

This clonotype came up many times. The genes are TRBV5-5 and TRBJ2-1; 9 bases are a match to TRBD1. This CDR3 is built from 15 residues. The germline V gene encodes CDR1 SGHKS and CDR2 YYEKEE (reference sequence). V was clipped by 4 bases and J by 7 bases; unmatched bases: 9. The chain's CDR3 is CASSTGQGLMNEQFF. CDR3 DNA sequence: TGTGCCAGCAGCACCGGACAGGGGTTGATGAATGAGCAGTTCTTC. Combining the CDR3 with reference TRBV5-5 and TRBJ2-1 gives the whole variable domain DAGVTQSPTHLIKTRGQQVTLRCSPISGHKSVSWYQQVLGQGPQFIFQYYEKEERGRGNFPDRFSARQFPNYSSELNVNALLLGDSALYLCASSTGQGLMNEQFFGPGTRLTVL.

This chain links TRBV15 with TRBJ1-1; D is possibly TRBD1 (5 bases). V was shortened by 4 bases and J by 5 bases, with 11 bases between the two germline ends. Per the germline V gene, CDR1 is LNHNV and CDR2 is YYDKDF (reference sequence). This CDR3 has 13 amino acids. CDR3 coding DNA: TGTGCCACCAGCAAGAAGGGGCGGACTGAAGCTTTCTTT. Translating it yields CATSKKGRTEAFF. The complete variable domain, with remaining parts taken from reference TRBV15 and TRBJ1-1, reads DAMVIQNPRYQVTQFGKPVTLSCSQTLNHNVMYWYQQKSSQAPKLLFHYYDKDFNNEADTPDNFQSRRPNTSFCFLDIRSPGLGDTAMYLCATSKKGRTEAFFGQGTRLTVV.

This clonotype was recorded a few times. The chain links TRBV19 to TRBJ2-1; 11 bases agree with TRBD2. The CDR3 runs 15 residues. The trim removed 3 bases at V and 7 bases at J, leaving 5 bases unmatched. The V gene's germline CDR1 is LNHDA and CDR2 SQIVND (reference sequence). In DNA, the CDR3 is TGTGCCAGTAGTATCCACCGGACTAGCGGGAATGAGCAGTTCTTC. Protein sequence: CASSIHRTSGNEQFF. The full variable domain, rest sourced from reference TRBV19 and TRBJ2-1, is DGGITQSPKYLFRKEGQNVTLSCEQNLNHDAMYWYRQDPGQGLRLIYYSQIVNDFQKGDIAEGYSVSREKKESFPLTVTSAQKNPTAFYLCASSIHRTSGNEQFFGPGTRLTVL.

This clonotype was picked up many times. The gene calls are TRBV12-3 or TRBV12-4 and TRBJ1-1; D uncertain. The V and J ends lost 3 bases and 2 bases respectively, with 10 bases between them. The CDR3 is made up of 14 amino acids. The CDR3 region is CASSFGRLNTEAFF. The CDR3 DNA sequence: TGTGCCAGCAGTTTCGGTCGTTTAAACACTGAAGCTTTCTTT.

This clonotype came up many times. This chain uses TRBV7-9 with TRBJ2-7, with D perhaps TRBD1 (5 bases). V was cut by 3 bases and J by 4 bases, with 10 bases left in between. This CDR3 has 13 residues. CDR1 and CDR2 (germline): SEHNR, FQNEAQ (reference sequence). CDR3 coding DNA: TGTGCCAGCAGCTTTCCAAGGGGATACGAGCAGTACTTC. Translated, it gives CASSFPRGYEQYF. The variable domain in full, completed from reference TRBV7-9 and TRBJ2-7, reads DTGVSQNPRHKITKRGQNVTFRCDPISEHNRLYWYRQTLGQGPEFLTYFQNEAQLEKSRLLSDRFSAERPKGSFSTLEIQRTEQGDSAMYLCASSFPRGYEQYFGPGTRLTVT.

This clonotype is medium-sized. The chain joins TRBV28 to TRBJ2-1, with 13 bases identical to TRBD2. V shed 3 bases, J shed 7 bases, and the junction held 9 bases outside the gene matches. The germline gives CDR1 MDHEN, CDR2 SYDVKM. The CDR3 totals 17 residues. CDR3 amino acids: CASSFPGLAGAWNEQFF. The CDR3 DNA reads TGTGCCAGCAGTTTTCCCGGACTAGCGGGAGCTTGGAATGAGCAGTTCTTC.

J is TRBJ2-7 and V is TRBV29-1; D gene uncertain. The V end lost 6 bases, the J end lost 5 bases, and 14 bases lay between the germline ends. This CDR3 comprises 12 residues. Germline V CDR1 and CDR2: SQVTM, ANQGSEA. DNA of the CDR3: TGCAGCGTCCGTTCCAGTGAAAACGAGCAGTACTTC. It translates to CSVRSSENEQYF.

This clonotype showed up many times. This chain joins TRBV6-5 and TRBJ2-7; TRBD2 aligns across 8 bases. This CDR3 contains 15 residues. Per the germline V gene, CDR1 is MNHEY and CDR2 is SVGAGI. J lost 3 bases, V lost 0 bases, and 4 bases had no gene match. CDR3 sequence: CASSYSWRGVYEQYF. Here the CDR3 DNA reads TGTGCCAGCAGTTACTCTTGGCGGGGGGTCTACGAGCAGTACTTC.